This is a list of T cell receptor beta chains from one sample in a study of blood T cell repertoires in COVID-19. Method: immunoSEQ multiplex PCR; TCRdb's copy keeps in-frame clones and lacks some. The sample shows about 120,000 clones, around nine tenths of them seen only once. Sequenced material: peripheral blood. These receptor sequences come from a woman between 45 and 65 years old with acute or convalescent COVID-19. Each CDR3 is given with its conserved first and last residue. D genes are given only for firm matches. A row's size may be missing; if present it is once, few, many or a size class.

V gene	D gene	J gene	clone size	CDR3 protein	CDR3 DNA
TRBV6-5	-	TRBJ2-3	-	CASSYEATQYF	TGTGCCAGCAGTTACGAGGCTACGCAGTATTTT
TRBV7-7	TRBD1	TRBJ2-5	few	CASSPRVGGGETQYF	TGTGCCAGCAGCCCCCGGGTAGGGGGCGGAGAGACCCAGTACTTC
TRBV7-2	-	TRBJ2-6	-	CASSPFGQAGANVLTF	TGTGCCAGCAGCCCCTTTGGGCAGGCTGGGGCCAACGTCCTGACTTTC
TRBV21-1	-	TRBJ1-2	-	CASSTQIPGTGGIDYGYTF	TGTGCCAGCAGCACACAGATTCCCGGGACAGGGGGAATTGACTATGGCTACACCTTC
TRBV10-3	TRBD1	TRBJ1-1	-	CAISRGQGANTEAFF	TGTGCCATCAGTCGGGGACAGGGGGCGAACACTGAAGCTTTCTTT
TRBV6-5	-	TRBJ1-6	-	CASSRRDTNSPLHF	TGTGCCAGCAGCCGCCGGGACACTAATTCACCCCTCCACTTT
TRBV6-6	-	TRBJ1-5	-	CASSYLGEDWEPQHF	TGTGCCAGCAGTTATCTTGGGGAGGACTGGGAACCCCAGCATTTT
TRBV7-2	-	TRBJ2-1	-	CASSSTGFLNNEQFF	TGTGCCAGCAGCTCTACAGGGTTTCTGAACAATGAGCAGTTCTTC
TRBV2	-	TRBJ2-3	-	CASRASTDTQYF	TGTGCCAGCAGGGCTTCCACAGATACGCAGTATTTT
TRBV18	TRBD2	TRBJ2-1	-	CASSPYLAGGGDEQFF	TGTGCCAGCTCGCCTTACTTAGCGGGGGGTGGAGATGAGCAGTTCTTC
TRBV21-1	-	TRBJ1-2	-	CASSKAGASAYGYTF	TGTGCCAGCAGCAAAGCGGGGGCAAGTGCTTATGGCTACACCTTC
TRBV19	TRBD1	TRBJ2-2	-	CASSTHRPGQGGTGELFF	TGTGCCAGTAGTACCCACCGCCCGGGACAGGGTGGTACCGGGGAGCTGTTTTTT
TRBV19	TRBD1	TRBJ1-1	-	CASRTPGQFEAFF	TGTGCCAGTAGGACTCCGGGACAGTTTGAAGCTTTCTTT
TRBV11-2	TRBD1	TRBJ1-1	-	CASSYPAGGTAFF	TGTGCCAGCAGCTACCCGGCAGGGGGGACGGCTTTCTTT